This T cell receptor (beta chain) was obtained from a study of T cells in Graves' hyperthyroidism and ophthalmopathy. Whole-study findings and limits: Separation of ophthalmopathy from stable hyperthyroidism was achieved by a 13 V-J model.

CDR1 is SGHAT and CDR2 is FQNNGV in the germline V gene. This CDR3 has 13 amino acids. V lost 5 bases and J lost 4, with 11 bases in between. Amplified TCR beta CDR3 regions came from RNA transcripts. HTBI primers drove first-round RT-PCR of the TCR CDR3. TCRdb reprocessed the multiplex PCR reads with MiXCR, giving one entry per CDR3 protein. This table has roughly 530,000 distinct CDR3 sequences, 17% appearing once. For this clonotype: Its antigen is undetermined.

Sequencing used blood. This TCR derives from a woman between 18 and 30 years old with Graves' ophthalmopathy. This chain links TRBV11-2 with TRBJ2-5, with D uncertain. The CDR3 loop is CASSPLPLETQYF. The CDR3 DNA reads as TGTGCCAGCAGCCCCTTACCGCTAGAGACCCAGTACTTC.